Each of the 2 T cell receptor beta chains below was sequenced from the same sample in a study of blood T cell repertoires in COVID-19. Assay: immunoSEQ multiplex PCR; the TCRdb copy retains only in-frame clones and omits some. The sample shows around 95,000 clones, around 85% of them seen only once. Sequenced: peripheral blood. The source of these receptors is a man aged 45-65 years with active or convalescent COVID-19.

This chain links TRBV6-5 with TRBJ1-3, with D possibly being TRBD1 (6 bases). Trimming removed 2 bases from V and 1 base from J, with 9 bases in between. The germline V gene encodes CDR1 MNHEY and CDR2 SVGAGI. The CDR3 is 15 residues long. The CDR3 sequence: CASSYDRSSGNTIYF. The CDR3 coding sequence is TGTGCCAGCAGTTACGACAGGTCATCTGGAAACACCATATATTTT.

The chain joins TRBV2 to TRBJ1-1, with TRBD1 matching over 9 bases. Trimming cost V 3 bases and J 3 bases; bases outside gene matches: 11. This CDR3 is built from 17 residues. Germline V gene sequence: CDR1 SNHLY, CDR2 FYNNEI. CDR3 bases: TGTGCCAGCAGTGACGAGAAAGGGGGACAGGGTTACACTGAAGCTTTCTTT. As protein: CASSDEKGGQGYTEAFF.